These T cell receptor beta chains were read from a single sample in a study of memory CD4+ T cells and cytomegalovirus serostatus. The table came from immunoSEQ multiplex PCR; TCRdb's copy has only in-frame clones and leaves some out. The sample contains 50,000 to 75,000 clones, about 81% of which appear only once. The sequencing sample was made of memory CD4+ T cells from blood. The receptors were sampled from an adult in good health and CMV-seronegative. Both conserved end residues are part of each CDR3.

v_gene: TRBV30; j_gene: TRBJ1-6; CDR3aa: CARSVGAYNSPLHF
v_gene: TRBV18; j_gene: TRBJ2-5; CDR3aa: CASSPRSQETQYF
v_gene: TRBV7-9; j_gene: TRBJ1-6; CDR3aa: CASSLAGRADSPLHF
v_gene: TRBV11-2; j_gene: TRBJ1-1; CDR3aa: CASNNPGGTEAFF
v_gene: TRBV28; j_gene: TRBJ2-3; CDR3aa: CASSSPGGRDLYTQYF
v_gene: TRBV5-1; j_gene: TRBJ2-7; CDR3aa: CASSLVLAGAEQYF
v_gene: TRBV7-3; j_gene: TRBJ2-2; CDR3aa: CASSLWGTGAGTGELFF
v_gene: TRBV13; j_gene: TRBJ2-5; CDR3aa: CASSLGARTNQETQYF
v_gene: TRBV2; j_gene: TRBJ1-1; CDR3aa: CASSAILLRGTEAFF
v_gene: TRBV6-1; j_gene: TRBJ1-2; CDR3aa: CASRQANRGDGYTF
v_gene: TRBV7-9; j_gene: NA; CDR3aa: CASSPRQSSYEQYF
v_gene: TRBV7-2; j_gene: TRBJ2-3; CDR3aa: CASSGDTQYF
v_gene: TRBV10-2; j_gene: TRBJ1-2; CDR3aa: CATRQGYGYTF
v_gene: TRBV25-1; j_gene: TRBJ2-1; CDR3aa: CASTPPLAGLNEQFF
v_gene: TRBV5-8; j_gene: TRBJ2-6; CDR3aa: CASGTGPGANVLTF
v_gene: TRBV2; j_gene: TRBJ2-7; CDR3aa: CASSEGGFTYEQYF
v_gene: TRBV7-2; j_gene: TRBJ1-6; CDR3aa: CASSPYRDSPLHF
v_gene: TRBV28; j_gene: TRBJ1-5; CDR3aa: CASRDTSGQPQHF
v_gene: TRBV5-1; j_gene: TRBJ2-7; CDR3aa: CASSSPPGLAGGLAYEQYF
v_gene: TRBV30; j_gene: TRBJ1-1; CDR3aa: CAWDRGIAEAFF
v_gene: TRBV28; j_gene: TRBJ2-2; CDR3aa: CASSFGTLNTGELFF
v_gene: TRBV4-1; j_gene: TRBJ1-4; CDR3aa: CASSQSDRDYEKLFF
v_gene: TRBV11-2; j_gene: TRBJ1-1; CDR3aa: CASTLSTGVNTEAFF
v_gene: TRBV30; j_gene: TRBJ1-4; CDR3aa: CAWRKTGATNEKLFF
v_gene: TRBV2; j_gene: TRBJ1-1; CDR3aa: CASSGVGGGFTEAFF
v_gene: TRBV5-1; j_gene: TRBJ1-5; CDR3aa: CASSLVGDQPQHF
v_gene: TRBV6-5; j_gene: TRBJ1-5; CDR3aa: CASSYSVGFGNQPQHF
v_gene: TRBV10-2; j_gene: TRBJ2-5; CDR3aa: CASSESGETQYF
v_gene: TRBV4-1; j_gene: TRBJ2-7; CDR3aa: CASSQGRGRTTPYEQYF
v_gene: TRBV7-9; j_gene: TRBJ2-1; CDR3aa: CASSLLKGDPNEQFF
v_gene: TRBV14; j_gene: TRBJ2-2; CDR3aa: CASSQGWATGELFF
v_gene: TRBV7-3; j_gene: TRBJ2-3; CDR3aa: CASSRDYTDTQYF
v_gene: TRBV25-1; j_gene: TRBJ2-3; CDR3aa: CASSGLGQGATDTQYF
v_gene: TRBV2; j_gene: TRBJ2-3; CDR3aa: CASTKMGTRRTDTQYF
v_gene: TRBV19; j_gene: TRBJ2-1; CDR3aa: CASSIVGVYNEQFF